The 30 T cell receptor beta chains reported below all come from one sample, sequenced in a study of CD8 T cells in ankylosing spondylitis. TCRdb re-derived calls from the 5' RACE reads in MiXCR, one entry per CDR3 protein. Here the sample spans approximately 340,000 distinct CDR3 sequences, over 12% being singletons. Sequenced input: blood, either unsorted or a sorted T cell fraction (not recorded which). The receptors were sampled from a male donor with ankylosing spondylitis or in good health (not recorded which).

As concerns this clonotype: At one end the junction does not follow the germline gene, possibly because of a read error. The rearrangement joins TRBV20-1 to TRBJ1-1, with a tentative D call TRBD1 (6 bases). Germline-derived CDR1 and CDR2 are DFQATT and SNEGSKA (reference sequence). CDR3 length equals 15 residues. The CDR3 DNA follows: TGCAATGCTAGAGAGCCCACGGGGGGCTACACTGAAGCTTTCTTT. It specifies CNAREPTGGYTEAFF.

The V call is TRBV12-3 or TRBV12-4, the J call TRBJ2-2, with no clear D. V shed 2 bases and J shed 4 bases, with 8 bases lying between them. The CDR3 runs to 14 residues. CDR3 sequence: CASSLLMGTGELFF. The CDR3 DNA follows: TGTGCCAGCAGTTTATTGATGGGCACCGGGGAGCTGTTTTTT.

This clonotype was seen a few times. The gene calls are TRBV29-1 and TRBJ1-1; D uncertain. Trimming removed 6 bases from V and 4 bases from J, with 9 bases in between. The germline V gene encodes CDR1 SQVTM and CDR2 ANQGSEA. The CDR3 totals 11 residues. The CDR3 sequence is CSVPFPTEAFF. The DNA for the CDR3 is TGCAGCGTCCCCTTCCCCACTGAAGCTTTCTTT.

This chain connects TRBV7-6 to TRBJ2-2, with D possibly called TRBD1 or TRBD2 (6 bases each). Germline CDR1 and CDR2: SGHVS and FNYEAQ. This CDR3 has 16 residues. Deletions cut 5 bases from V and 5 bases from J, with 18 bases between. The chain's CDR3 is CASSPAHTGRTGELFF. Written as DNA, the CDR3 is TGTGCCAGCAGCCCGGCTCATACAGGGAGGACCGGGGAGCTGTTTTTT.

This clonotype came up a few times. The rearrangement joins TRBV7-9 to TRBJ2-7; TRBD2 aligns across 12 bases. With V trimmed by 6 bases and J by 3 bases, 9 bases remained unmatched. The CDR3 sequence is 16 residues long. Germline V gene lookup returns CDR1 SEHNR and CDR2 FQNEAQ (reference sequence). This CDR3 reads CASRSSGGAEGYEQYF. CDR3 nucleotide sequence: TGTGCCAGCAGATCTAGCGGGGGGGCCGAGGGCTACGAGCAGTACTTC. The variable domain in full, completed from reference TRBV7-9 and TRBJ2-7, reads DTGVSQNPRHKITKRGQNVTFRCDPISEHNRLYWYRQTLGQGPEFLTYFQNEAQLEKSRLLSDRFSAERPKGSFSTLEIQRTEQGDSAMYLCASRSSGGAEGYEQYFGPGTRLTVT.

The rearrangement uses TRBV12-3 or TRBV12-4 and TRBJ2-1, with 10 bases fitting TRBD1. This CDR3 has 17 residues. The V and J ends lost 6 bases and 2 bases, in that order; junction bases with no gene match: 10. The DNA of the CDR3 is TGTGCCAGCAGGGGGACAGGGGCTATACTCACCTACAATGAGCAGTTCTTC. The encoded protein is CASRGTGAILTYNEQFF.

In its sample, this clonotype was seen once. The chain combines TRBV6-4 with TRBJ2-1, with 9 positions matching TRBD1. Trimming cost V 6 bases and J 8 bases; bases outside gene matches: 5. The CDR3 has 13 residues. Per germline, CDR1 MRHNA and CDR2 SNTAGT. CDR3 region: CASSRDREYEQFF. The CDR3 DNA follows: TGTGCCAGCAGCCGGGACAGGGAGTATGAGCAGTTCTTC.

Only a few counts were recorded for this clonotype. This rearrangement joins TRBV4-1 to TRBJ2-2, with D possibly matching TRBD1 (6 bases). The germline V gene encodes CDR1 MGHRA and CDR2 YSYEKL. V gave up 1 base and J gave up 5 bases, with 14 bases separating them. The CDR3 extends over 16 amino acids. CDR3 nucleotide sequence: TGCGCCAGCAGCCAAGGTGGCAGGGGATGGACCGGGGAGCTGTTTTTT. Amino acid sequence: CASSQGGRGWTGELFF.

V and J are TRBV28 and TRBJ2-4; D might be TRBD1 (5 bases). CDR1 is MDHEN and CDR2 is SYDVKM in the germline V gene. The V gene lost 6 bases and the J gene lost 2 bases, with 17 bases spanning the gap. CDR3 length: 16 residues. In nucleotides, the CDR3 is TGTGCCAGCAGCCATTTCGGTATGGGGCCCAAAAACATTCAGTACTTC. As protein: CASSHFGMGPKNIQYF.

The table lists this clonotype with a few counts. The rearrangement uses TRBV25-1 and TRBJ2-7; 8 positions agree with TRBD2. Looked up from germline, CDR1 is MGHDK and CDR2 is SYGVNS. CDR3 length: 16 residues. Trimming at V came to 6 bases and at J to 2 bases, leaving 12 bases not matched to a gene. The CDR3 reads CASSPREGMGAYEQYF. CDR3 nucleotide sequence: TGTGCCAGCAGCCCCCGGGAGGGGATGGGTGCCTACGAGCAGTACTTC.

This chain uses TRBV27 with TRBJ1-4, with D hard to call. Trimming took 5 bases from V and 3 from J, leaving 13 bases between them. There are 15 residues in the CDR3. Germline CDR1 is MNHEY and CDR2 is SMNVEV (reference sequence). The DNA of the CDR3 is TGTGCCAGCAGTCCCCTGAGGAAGGCTAATGAAAAACTGTTTTTT. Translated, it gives CASSPLRKANEKLFF.

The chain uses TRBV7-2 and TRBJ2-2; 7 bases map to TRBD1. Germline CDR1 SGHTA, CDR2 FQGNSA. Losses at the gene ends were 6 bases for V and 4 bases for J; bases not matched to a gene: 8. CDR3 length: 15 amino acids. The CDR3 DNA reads TGTGCCAGCAGAACCGACAGGGTCCTCACCGGGGAGCTGTTTTTT. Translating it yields CASRTDRVLTGELFF.

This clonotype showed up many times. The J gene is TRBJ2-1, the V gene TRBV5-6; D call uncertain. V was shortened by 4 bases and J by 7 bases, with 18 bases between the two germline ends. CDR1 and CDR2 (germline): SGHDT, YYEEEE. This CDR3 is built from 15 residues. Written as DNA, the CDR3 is TGTGCCAGCAGCGGTGGACCTGGGTTAGGGAATGAGCAGTTCTTC. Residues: CASSGGPGLGNEQFF. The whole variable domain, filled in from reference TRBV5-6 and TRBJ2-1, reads DAGVTQSPTHLIKTRGQQVTLRCSPKSGHDTVSWYQQALGQGPQFIFQYYEEEERQRGNFPDRFSGHQFPNYSSELNVNALLLGDSALYLCASSGGPGLGNEQFFGPGTRLTVL.

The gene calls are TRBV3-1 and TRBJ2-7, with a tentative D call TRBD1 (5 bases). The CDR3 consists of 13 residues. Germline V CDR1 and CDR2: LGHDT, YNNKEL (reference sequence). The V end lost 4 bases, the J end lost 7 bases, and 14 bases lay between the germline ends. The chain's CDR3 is CASSRRGAQEQYF. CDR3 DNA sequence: TGTGCCAGCAGCCGTAGGGGTGCTCAAGAGCAGTACTTC.

CDR3 sequence reads: CASYPKGGPEDTQYF. CDR3 sequence (DNA): TGCGCCAGCTACCCCAAGGGAGGGCCTGAAGATACGCAGTATTTT. The chain uses TRBV5-1 and TRBJ2-3, with 7 bases lining up with TRBD2. Germline assignment: CDR1 SGHRS and CDR2 YFSETQ. V lost 7 bases and J lost 5; bases outside the gene matches: 13. CDR3 size: 15 residues.

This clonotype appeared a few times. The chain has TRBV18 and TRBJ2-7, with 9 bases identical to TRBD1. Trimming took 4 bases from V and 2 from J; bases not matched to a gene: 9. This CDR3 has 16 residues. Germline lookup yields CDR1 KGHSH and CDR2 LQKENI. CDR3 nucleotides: TGTGCCAGCTCACTCTCCCCGAGACAGGGGGCCTACGAGCAGTACTTC. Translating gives CASSLSPRQGAYEQYF.

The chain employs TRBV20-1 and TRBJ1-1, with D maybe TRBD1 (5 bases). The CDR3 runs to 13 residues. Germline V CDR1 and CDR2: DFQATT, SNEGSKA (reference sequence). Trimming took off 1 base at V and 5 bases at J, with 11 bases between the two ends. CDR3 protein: CSARAGGKTEAFF. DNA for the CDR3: TGCAGTGCTAGAGCGGGGGGAAAGACTGAAGCTTTCTTT.

DNA of the CDR3: TGCAGCGTTGAAGGGACAGGGGGCATCTATGGCTACACCTTC. Its translation is CSVEGTGGIYGYTF. The V gene is TRBV29-1, the J gene TRBJ1-2; 11 nucleotides agree with TRBD1. The CDR3 covers 14 residues. The trim removed 1 base at V and 4 bases at J, leaving 2 bases unmatched. Germline CDR1 reads SQVTM; CDR2 reads ANQGSEA.

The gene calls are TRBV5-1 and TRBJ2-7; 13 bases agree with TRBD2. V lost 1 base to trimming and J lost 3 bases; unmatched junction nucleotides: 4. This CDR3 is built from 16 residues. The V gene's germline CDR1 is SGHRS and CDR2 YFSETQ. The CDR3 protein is CASSLRGTSGIYEQYF. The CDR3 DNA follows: TGCGCCAGCAGCTTGCGGGGGACTAGCGGGATCTACGAGCAGTACTTC.

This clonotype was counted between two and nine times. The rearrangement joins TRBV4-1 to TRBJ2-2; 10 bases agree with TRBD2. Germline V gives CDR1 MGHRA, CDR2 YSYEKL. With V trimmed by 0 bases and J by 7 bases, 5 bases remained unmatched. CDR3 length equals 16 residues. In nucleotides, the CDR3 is TGCGCCAGCAGCCAAGACCCCGGGACTAGCGTCGGGGAGCTGTTTTTT. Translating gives CASSQDPGTSVGELFF.

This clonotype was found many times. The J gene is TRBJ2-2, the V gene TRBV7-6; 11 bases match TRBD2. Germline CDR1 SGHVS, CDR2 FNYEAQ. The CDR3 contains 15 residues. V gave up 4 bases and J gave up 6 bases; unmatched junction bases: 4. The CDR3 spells CASSSIAGGPGELFF. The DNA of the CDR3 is TGTGCCAGCAGCTCGATAGCGGGAGGGCCCGGGGAGCTGTTTTTT.

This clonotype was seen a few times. CDR3 sequence: CSARATSGNYNEQFF. The CDR3, as DNA: TGCAGTGCTAGAGCGACTAGCGGGAATTACAATGAGCAGTTCTTC. The chain has TRBV20-1 and TRBJ2-1; 11 bases fit TRBD2. Per the germline V gene, CDR1 is DFQATT and CDR2 is SNEGSKA (reference sequence). J lost 4 bases, V lost 1 base, and 3 bases had no gene match. The CDR3 spans 15 residues.

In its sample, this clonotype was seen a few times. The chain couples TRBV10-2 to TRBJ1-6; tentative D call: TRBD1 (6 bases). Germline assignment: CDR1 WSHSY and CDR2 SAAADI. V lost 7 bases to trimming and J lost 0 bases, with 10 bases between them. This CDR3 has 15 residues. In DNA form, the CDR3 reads TGCGCCAGCACTCAGGGGACCTCCTATAATTCACCCCTCCACTTT. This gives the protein CASTQGTSYNSPLHF.

Here the CDR3 DNA reads TGTGCCAGCAGTTCCAAGGGACAGGGCTCTGGGGCCAACGTCCTGACTTTC. Amino acids: CASSSKGQGSGANVLTF. This chain uses TRBV12-3 or TRBV12-4 with TRBJ2-6; 9 bases are a match to TRBD1. The CDR3 has 17 residues. Trimming cost V 4 bases and J 0 bases; bases outside gene matches: 4.

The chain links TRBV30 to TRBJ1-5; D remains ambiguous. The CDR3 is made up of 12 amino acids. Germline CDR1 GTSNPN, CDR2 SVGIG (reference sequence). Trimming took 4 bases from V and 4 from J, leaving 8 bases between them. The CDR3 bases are TGTGCCTGGACCGCAGGTAATCAGCCCCAGCATTTT. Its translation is CAWTAGNQPQHF.

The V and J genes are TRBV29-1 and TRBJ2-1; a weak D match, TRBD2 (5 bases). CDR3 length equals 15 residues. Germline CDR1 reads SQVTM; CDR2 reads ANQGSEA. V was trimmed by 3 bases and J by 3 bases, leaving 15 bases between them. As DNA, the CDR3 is TGCAGCGTTGAGGAGGTCCCCGGAGACTACAATGAGCAGTTCTTC. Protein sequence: CSVEEVPGDYNEQFF.

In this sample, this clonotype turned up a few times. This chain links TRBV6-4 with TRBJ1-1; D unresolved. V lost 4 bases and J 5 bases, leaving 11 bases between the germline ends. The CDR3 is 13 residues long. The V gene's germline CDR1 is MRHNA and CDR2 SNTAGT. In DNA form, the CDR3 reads TGTGCCAGCAGTGCGACGGGTGGGACTGAAGCTTTCTTT. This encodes CASSATGGTEAFF.

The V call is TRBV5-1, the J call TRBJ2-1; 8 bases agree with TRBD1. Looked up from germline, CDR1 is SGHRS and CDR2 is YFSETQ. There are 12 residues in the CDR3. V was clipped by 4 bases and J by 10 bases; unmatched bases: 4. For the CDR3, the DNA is TGCGCCAGCAGCGGACAGGGAAACGAGCAGTTCTTC. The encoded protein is CASSGQGNEQFF.

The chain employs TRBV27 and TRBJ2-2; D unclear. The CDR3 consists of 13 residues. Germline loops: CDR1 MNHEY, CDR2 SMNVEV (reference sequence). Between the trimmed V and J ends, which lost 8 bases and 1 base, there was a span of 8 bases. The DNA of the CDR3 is TGTGCCAGCCGCGTACAGAACACCGGGGAGCTGTTTTTT. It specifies CASRVQNTGELFF.

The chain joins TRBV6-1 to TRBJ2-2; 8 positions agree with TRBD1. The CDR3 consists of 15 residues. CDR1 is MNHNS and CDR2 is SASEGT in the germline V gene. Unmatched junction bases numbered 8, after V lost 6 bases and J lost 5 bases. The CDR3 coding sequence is TGTGCCAGCAGGAGACAGGGGCGGGTAACCGGGGAGCTGTTTTTT. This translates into CASRRQGRVTGELFF.